The next 6 T cell receptor beta chains were all read from a single sample in a study of T cells in Graves' hyperthyroidism and ophthalmopathy. TCR beta CDR3 regions were amplified from RNA. The primer set for the first-round RT-PCR of the TCR CDR3 was HTBI. One entry per CDR3 protein results from TCRdb running MiXCR on the multiplex PCR reads. This table holds hundreds of thousands of distinct CDR3 sequences, 15% to 20% found once. Sequenced sample: blood. These receptors were taken from a woman aged 25 to 39 with Graves' hyperthyroidism.

A few counts support this clonotype. Written as DNA, the CDR3 is TGTGCCAGCAGTTTCCCCCTCAGGGAGCAGTACTTC. This sequence encodes CASSFPLREQYF. V is TRBV27 and J is TRBJ2-7; D gene uncertain. The CDR3 loop spans 12 amino acids. CDR1 is MNHEY, CDR2 SMNVEV, per germline (reference sequence). Trimming left V 3 bases short and J 7 bases short, with 10 bases between.

The chain is built from TRBV28 and TRBJ2-2; 12 nucleotides line up with TRBD2. The CDR3 runs to 17 residues. Per germline, CDR1 MDHEN and CDR2 SYDVKM. Losses at the gene ends were 6 bases for V and 3 bases for J; bases not matched to a gene: 8. The CDR3 DNA reads TGTGCCAGCAGGGGGGCGACTAGCGGGAGAGACACCGGGGAGCTGTTTTTT. Protein sequence: CASRGATSGRDTGELFF.

This clonotype has only a few counts. The V and J genes are TRBV19 and TRBJ1-5; 7 bases line up with TRBD1. Per germline, CDR1 LNHDA and CDR2 SQIVND (reference sequence). V was clipped by 10 bases and J by 3 bases; unmatched bases: 9. This CDR3 has 14 amino acids. CDR3 DNA sequence: TGTGCCACCCACGGGGACAGAGTCAATCAGCCCCAGCATTTT. Translating it yields CATHGDRVNQPQHF.

This clonotype was detected many times. J is TRBJ2-1 and V is TRBV25-1; the match to TRBD1 covers 10 bases. With 3 bases clipped from V and 7 bases from J, the junction kept 9 bases outside the gene matches. Germline V gene data show CDR1 as MGHDK and CDR2 as SYGVNS. CDR3 size: 16 residues. DNA of the CDR3: TGTGCCAGCAGTGAGGAAGGAGGGACAGGGGAGAATGAGCAGTTCTTC. Amino acid sequence: CASSEEGGTGENEQFF.

This sequence joins TRBV11-2 and TRBJ2-1; tentatively, D is TRBD1 or TRBD2 (5 bases each). The CDR3 has 14 amino acids. Trimming took off 5 bases at V and 5 bases at J, with 13 bases between the two ends. Germline CDR1 SGHAT, CDR2 FQNNGV. CDR3 region: CASSATGTNNEQFF. CDR3 DNA: TGTGCCAGCAGCGCAACCGGGACCAACAATGAGCAGTTCTTC.

As to this clonotype: It is unclear where the CDR3 begins or ends on the DNA, so no DNA is shown, and the CDR3 is as TCRdb lists it. The chain employs TRBV5-6 and TRBJ2-7. 12 amino acids form the CDR3, both terminal residues included. Germline V gives CDR1 SGHDT, CDR2 YYEEEE. The CDR3 sequence is CASSFGPGEQYF.